Presented here are 11 T cell receptor beta chains from one specimen sequenced in a study of human T cells and chemical hapten exposure. Time point indicated: pre-sensitization, week 0. Regarding treatment: therapeutic diphenylcyclopropenone sensitization with weekly scalp DPC. TCRdb re-derived calls from the RACE reads in MiXCR, one entry per CDR3 protein. The table has roughly 81,000 distinct CDR3 sequences, around 7.9% seen once. The source was whole blood, collected in connection with sensitization to the hapten diphenylcyclopropenone (DPC). These receptors all come from a middle-aged man with alopecia areata. Some clones in this sample may be carry-over from other donors' samples.

This clonotype has a handful of counts. The chain carries TRBV11-3 and TRBJ2-1; D possibly corresponds to TRBD2 (6 bases). The germline V and J ends were trimmed by 1 base and 8 bases, with 12 bases remaining between them. Germline V lookup: CDR1 SGHNT, CDR2 YENEEA. This CDR3 spans 14 amino acids. For the CDR3, the DNA is TGTGCCAGCAGCTTAGGGAGGGTTTTCGATGAGCAGTTCTTC. Its protein product is CASSLGRVFDEQFF.

This clonotype was counted many times. The chain employs TRBV29-1 and TRBJ2-1, with D hard to call. V was clipped by 5 bases and J by 10 bases, with 12 bases between them. The CDR3 contains 11 residues. Germline V gene sequence: CDR1 SQVTM, CDR2 ANQGSEA. The CDR3 DNA reads as TGCAGCGTTCGTCCTCAGAGAGAGCAGTTCTTC. Translated: CSVRPQREQFF.

Only a few counts were recorded for this clonotype. The chain recombines TRBV7-9 with TRBJ2-7; no clear D gene. V was clipped by 4 bases and J by 4 bases, with 11 bases between them. This CDR3 comprises 13 residues. The germline V gene encodes CDR1 SEHNR and CDR2 FQNEAQ (reference sequence). Here the CDR3 DNA reads TGTGCCAGCAGCTCTCGGACCTCATACGAGCAGTACTTC. It specifies CASSSRTSYEQYF. The entire variable domain, with the rest obtained from reference TRBV7-9 and TRBJ2-7, is as follows: DTGVSQNPRHKITKRGQNVTFRCDPISEHNRLYWYRQTLGQGPEFLTYFQNEAQLEKSRLLSDRFSAERPKGSFSTLEIQRTEQGDSAMYLCASSSRTSYEQYFGPGTRLTVT.

The chain links TRBV6-2 or TRBV6-3 to TRBJ2-3; the D gene could be TRBD1 or TRBD2 (5 bases each). The germline gives CDR1 MNHEY, CDR2 SVGEGT. Trimming shortened V by 8 bases and J by 4 bases, and 7 bases separated the two germline ends. CDR3 size: 11 residues. CDR3 sequence reads: CASGGADTQYF. The CDR3 DNA sequence: TGTGCCAGCGGGGGTGCAGATACGCAGTATTTT.

The sample holds a few counts of this clonotype. This chain connects TRBV20-1 to TRBJ2-3, with 8 positions matching TRBD1. Trimming at V came to 1 base and at J to 4 bases, leaving 13 bases not matched to a gene. The CDR3 covers 17 residues. Germline V CDR1 and CDR2: DFQATT, SNEGSKA (reference sequence). CDR3 coding DNA: TGCAGTGCTAGAGGGTGGAGTGGGCAGGGGGCCGCAGATACGCAGTATTTT. Amino acid sequence: CSARGWSGQGAADTQYF.

J is TRBJ2-7 and V is TRBV21-1; the table's D call TRBD2 went unverified against the DNA. TRBV21-1 has pseudogene status. The length of the CDR3 is 18 residues. CDR3 region: CASSKGLPGLAGVYEQYF. The CDR3 region has the DNA TGTGCCAGCAGCAAAGGTCTGCCCGGACTAGCGGGGGTGTACGAGCAGTACTTC.

This clonotype has only a few counts. V is TRBV28 and J is TRBJ2-1; 8 nucleotides align to TRBD2. The germline V gene has CDR1 MDHEN and CDR2 SYDVKM. The CDR3 is 13 amino acids. After removal of 6 bases from V and 10 bases from J, the junction contained 8 bases not matched to a gene. This chain's CDR3 is CASRSGGPGEQFF. The CDR3 region has the DNA TGTGCCAGCAGATCGGGAGGGCCAGGGGAGCAGTTCTTC.

The table lists this clonotype with many counts. The chain carries TRBV6-5 and TRBJ1-1, with D hard to call. From germline, CDR1 is MNHEY and CDR2 SVGAGI. V was trimmed by 0 bases and J by 2 bases, leaving 4 bases between them. This CDR3 is 13 amino acids long. This chain's CDR3 is CASSYSDNTEAFF. CDR3 DNA: TGTGCCAGCAGTTACTCAGATAACACTGAAGCTTTCTTT.

The chain couples TRBV27 to TRBJ1-2; no firm D call. The CDR3 consists of 13 residues. Germline CDR1 and CDR2: MNHEY and SMNVEV (reference sequence). Deletions cut 6 bases from V and 4 bases from J, with 12 bases between. Here the CDR3 DNA reads TGTGCCAGCAGCCATCCCCCTGGCTATGGCTACACCTTC. Its translation: CASSHPPGYGYTF.

This clonotype was seen many times. This chain joins TRBV7-2 and TRBJ1-1; no firm D call. CDR1 SGHTA and CDR2 FQGNSA come from the germline V gene. The CDR3 loop spans 13 amino acids. Trimming removed 2 bases at V and 6 bases at J, with 10 bases between. CDR3 in DNA: TGTGCCAGCAGCTTACTGATTCCCCCTGAAGCTTTCTTT. As protein: CASSLLIPPEAFF.

This clonotype was seen more than once but under ten times. The chain links TRBV5-1 to TRBJ1-6; D possibly corresponds to TRBD1 (5 bases). V shed 5 bases and J shed 0 bases, with 15 bases lying between them. CDR1 and CDR2 from the germline V gene are SGHRS and YFSETQ. The CDR3 length is 17 residues. The CDR3 sequence: CASSPGGASSYNSPLHF. The CDR3 nucleotides are TGCGCCAGCAGTCCGGGCGGGGCGAGCTCCTATAATTCACCCCTCCACTTT.